This is a list of T cell receptor beta chains from one sample in a study of blood T cell repertoires in COVID-19. The data were produced by immunoSEQ multiplex PCR, yet TCRdb's version contains in-frame clones alone and is incomplete. The repertoire has some 150,000 clones, roughly 86% of them found once; the top ten carry less than 6.5%. Sequenced sample: peripheral blood. These receptors originate from a human donor in a cohort sampled during active COVID-19. The CDR3 runs from the conserved cysteine through the conserved F or W. The D gene is left open where the match is weak. Clone size, where shown, is once, few, many, or a class for clones that have expanded.

TGCGCCAGCAGCCAAGGTGGAGGGACCCGCTACAATGAGCAGTTCTTC,CASSQGGGTRYNEQFF,-,TRBJ2-1,TRBV4-1,-
TGTGCCAGCAGCTTAGGCCGTGGACAACCGCAGTATTTT,CASSLGRGQPQYF,-,TRBJ2-3,TRBV11-3,-
TGTGCCAGCAGCACCTTAGCGGGAACCACAGATACGCAGTATTTT,CASSTLAGTTDTQYF,-,TRBJ2-3,TRBV4-2,TRBD2
TGTGCCAGCAGCGATCGCCTCGGGGTTAACTATGGCTACACCTTC,CASSDRLGVNYGYTF,-,TRBJ1-2,TRBV5-6,-
TGCGCCAGCAGTTTAGAACCGAACACTGAAGCTTTCTTT,CASSLEPNTEAFF,-,TRBJ1-1,TRBV5-1,-
TGTGCCAGCAGTGAATCGGTAGATCAGCCCCAGCATTTT,CASSESVDQPQHF,-,TRBJ1-5,TRBV6-1,-
TGTGCCAGCAGCCAAGATCGGGTCAGCACAGATACGCAGTATTTT,CASSQDRVSTDTQYF,-,TRBJ2-3,TRBV4-2,-
TGCGCCAGCAGCCAAGTCGCGGGTCGGAGGAGCAATCAGCCCCAGCATTTT,CASSQVAGRRSNQPQHF,-,TRBJ1-5,TRBV4-1,-
TGTGCCAGCAGTCCTGAGACAGGGGGGTACTATGGCTACACCTTC,CASSPETGGYYGYTF,-,TRBJ1-2,TRBV27,TRBD1
TGTGCCAGCAGCTTAGGGTTAGCGATAGAGACCCAGTACTTC,CASSLGLAIETQYF,-,TRBJ2-5,TRBV5-4,-
TGTGCCAGCAGCTTCGGCGGGGGGGAAAACAATGAGCAGTTCTTC,CASSFGGGENNEQFF,-,TRBJ2-1,TRBV5-4,TRBD2
TGTGCCAGTAGTACAGGAGGAAGGGGACAGGGATCCTACGAGCAGTACTTC,CASSTGGRGQGSYEQYF,-,TRBJ2-7,TRBV19,TRBD1
TGTGCCACCAGTGATTCGGGAGGACAGAGCGATACGCAGTATTTT,CATSDSGGQSDTQYF,-,TRBJ2-3,TRBV24-1,-
TGCGCCAGCAGCCTTTCGACTAGCGGGGCCTACAATGAGCAGTTCTTC,CASSLSTSGAYNEQFF,-,TRBJ2-1,TRBV10-2,TRBD2
TGTGCCACCAGTGATCCCGGGAGAGAAGCTTTCTTT,CATSDPGREAFF,-,TRBJ1-1,TRBV24-1,-
TGTGCCAGCAGCTTAGGAGCGGGAGGGCGGAATGAGCAGTTCTTC,CASSLGAGGRNEQFF,-,TRBJ2-1,TRBV7-2,TRBD2
TGTGCCAGCAGTCTCGAAGGGGGCAACACCGGGGAGCTGTTTTTT,CASSLEGGNTGELFF,-,TRBJ2-2,TRBV6-4,TRBD1
TGCGCCAGCAGCCAAGAAGTTAGAGCGGGGGGGGGCAATGAGCAGTTCTTC,CASSQEVRAGGGNEQFF,-,TRBJ2-1,TRBV4-1,TRBD2
TGCAGCGTTGCGCGGGCTAGCGTGAACACTGAAGCTTTCTTT,CSVARASVNTEAFF,few,TRBJ1-1,TRBV29-1,-
TGTGCCAGCAGCTTAAAGGGGTTGGATTTAGTGAACACCGGGGAGCTGTTTTTT,CASSLKGLDLVNTGELFF,few,TRBJ2-2,TRBV7-8,-
TGTGCCATCAGTGAGTCGGGCGACGAGCAGTACTTC,CAISESGDEQYF,-,TRBJ2-7,TRBV10-3,-
TGTGCCAGCCCTCTAAAGGGTCGGAGGGCGGTTCACGAGCAGTACTTC,CASPLKGRRAVHEQYF,few,TRBJ2-7,TRBV19,-
TGTGCCAGCAGCCCCAAGACAGGGGCTGGGATTGGCTACACCTTC,CASSPKTGAGIGYTF,-,TRBJ1-2,TRBV16,TRBD1
TGTGCCTGGACCCCCCAAGCGAACACTGAAGCTTTCTTT,CAWTPQANTEAFF,once,TRBJ1-1,TRBV30,-
TGTGCCAGCAGTCGGGACTACCAAGCTGATACGCAGTATTTT,CASSRDYQADTQYF,once,TRBJ2-3,TRBV6-5,TRBD2
TGTGCCAGTAGCGGGACAGGGGGAGGTGAGCAGTTCTTC,CASSGTGGGEQFF,-,TRBJ2-1,TRBV19,TRBD1
TGTGCCAGCAGCTTAAACGGGGGCTACAATGAGCAGTTCTTC,CASSLNGGYNEQFF,-,TRBJ2-1,TRBV7-6,-
TGTGCCAGCAGCCCTGGGGGTTCGGCGGGGGACCACCAAGAGACCCAGTACTTC,CASSPGGSAGDHQETQYF,-,TRBJ2-5,TRBV5-4,TRBD2
TGTGCCAGCAGCCCAGGCGGGGGGGCGGGGGGCACCTACGAGCAGTACTTC,CASSPGGGAGGTYEQYF,-,TRBJ2-7,TRBV3-1/TRBV3-2,TRBD2
TGCGCCAGCAGTGAGTCGAGGACAAGCTCCTACAATGAGCAGTTCTTC,CASSESRTSSYNEQFF,-,TRBJ2-1,TRBV10-1,-
TGTGCCAGCAGCCTCGGGACTAGCTCCCCCTACTCAACGACGCAGTATTTT,CASSLGTSSPYSTTQYF,-,TRBJ2-3,TRBV7-2,TRBD2
TGTGCCAGCAGCCCACAGGGGGCTTCCACAGATACGCAGTATTTT,CASSPQGASTDTQYF,-,TRBJ2-3,TRBV7-8,TRBD1
TGTGCCAGCAGTTTGGGGCGAAGGGCGTTCTTC,CASSLGRRAFF,-,TRBJ2-1,TRBV28,-
TGCGCCAGCAGCTTGGGACAGGACACCGGGGAGCTGTTTTTT,CASSLGQDTGELFF,once,TRBJ2-2,TRBV4-1,TRBD1
TGTGCCAGCCGTTTCGGGGTTGCGGCCAACGTCCTGACTTTC,CASRFGVAANVLTF,-,TRBJ2-6,TRBV6-5,-
TGTGCCATCAGCGGGACACCGAACACCGGGGAGCTGTTTTTT,CAISGTPNTGELFF,-,TRBJ2-2,TRBV10-3,-
TGTGCCAGCAGTTGGCGGGGGCGCGGGGCAGATACGCAGTATTTT,CASSWRGRGADTQYF,-,TRBJ2-3,TRBV28,-
TGCGCCAGCAGCCAAGATGCCCAGGGAGGTAATCAGCCCCAGCATTTT,CASSQDAQGGNQPQHF,few,TRBJ1-5,TRBV4-1,-
TGTGCCAGCTCACCCGACAGGGGGTATACTGAAGCTTTCTTT,CASSPDRGYTEAFF,few,TRBJ1-1,TRBV18,TRBD1
TGTGCCTGGAGTGATAGCGGGAGGAGCTACGAGCAGTACTTC,CAWSDSGRSYEQYF,-,TRBJ2-7,TRBV30,TRBD2
TGTGCCAGCAGTTTAGGGACAGCCTACAAAAACATTCAGTACTTC,CASSLGTAYKNIQYF,once,TRBJ2-4,TRBV28,TRBD1
TGTGCCAGCAGTTTTTCAGGGTTGTATGGCTACACCTTC,CASSFSGLYGYTF,-,TRBJ1-2,TRBV12-3/TRBV12-4,-
TGTGCCAGCAGACCGGACAGGGGGCGCCGCCAGGGTGAAAAACTGTTTTTT,CASRPDRGRRQGEKLFF,-,TRBJ1-4,TRBV27,TRBD1
TGTGCCAGCAGTTTTAGCGGGAACGAGCAGTTCTTC,CASSFSGNEQFF,-,TRBJ2-1,TRBV27,TRBD2
TGCGCCAGCAGCCTATTGACGGAGCAAGAGACCCAGTACTTC,CASSLLTEQETQYF,-,TRBJ2-5,TRBV5-1,-
TGCGCCAGCAGCCAAGACGACCTAGCGGGGGGCGGAGATGAGCAGTTCTTC,CASSQDDLAGGGDEQFF,-,TRBJ2-1,TRBV4-1,TRBD2
TGTGCCAGCAGCCAAGGCAGGGAGGGTGAAAACACTGAAGCTTTCTTT,CASSQGREGENTEAFF,-,TRBJ1-1,TRBV4-2,-
TGTGCCAGCAGCTTAGATGGACAGGGTCAAAACACTGAAGCTTTCTTT,CASSLDGQGQNTEAFF,-,TRBJ1-1,TRBV11-2,TRBD1
TGTGCCAGCAGCTCCGGACAGAATGAAAAACTGTTTTTT,CASSSGQNEKLFF,once,TRBJ1-4,TRBV28,-
TGTGCCAGCAGCCAAGTAGGGACTAGTACCCAAAATGAGCAGTTCTTC,CASSQVGTSTQNEQFF,-,TRBJ2-1,TRBV3-1/TRBV3-2,TRBD2